This T cell receptor (beta chain) was sequenced for a study of identifying expanded T cells in peripheral blood. Findings and caveats of the study: Across healthy donors, higher total template counts meant significantly greater approximately 2-week count variance. Technical replicates showed around 1.2 changed clones; about 2 weeks roughly 15; four weeks 19.

No infections or other immune events were documented during collection. Note on this clone: Its antigen is undetermined. This same CDR3 is encoded by further DNA sequences in the sample.

The CDR3 totals 12 residues. The ends were cut back, 4 bases at V and 7 bases at J, with 11 bases in the middle. The germline gives CDR1 SGHDT, CDR2 YYEEEE. Sequenced by immunoSEQ multiplex PCR; TCRdb stores in-frame clones only, minus some. The sample includes fewer than 60,000 clones, less than 85% of them seen just once. The sample taken for sequencing was blood. The chain carries TRBV5-6 and TRBJ1-2; D is uncertain. This receptor was taken from a person aged 18 to 75 in good health. The CDR3 is CASSTQVGGYTF. The DNA for the CDR3 is TGTGCCAGCAGCACCCAGGTGGGTGGCTACACCTTC. Full variable domain (missing parts from reference TRBV5-6 and TRBJ1-2): DAGVTQSPTHLIKTRGQQVTLRCSPKSGHDTVSWYQQALGQGPQFIFQYYEEEERQRGNFPDRFSGHQFPNYSSELNVNALLLGDSALYLCASSTQVGGYTFGSGTRLTVV.